Below are 12 T cell receptor beta chains sequenced from a single sample in a study of T cell repertoires in cytomegalovirus infection. MiXCR, applied by TCRdb to the reads, yields one record per CDR3 protein. The data contain around 440,000 distinct CDR3 sequences, approximately 10% of them singletons. Sequencing was performed on PBMCs. These receptors were obtained from a human donor in good health (CMV status not recorded). Some clones in this sample may be carry-over from other donors' samples.

This clonotype showed up just a few times. J is TRBJ2-3 and V is TRBV25-1, with a tentative D call TRBD1 (6 bases). This CDR3 is built from 13 residues. V was shortened by 7 bases and J by 2 bases, with 10 bases between the two germline ends. Germline V CDR1 and CDR2: MGHDK, SYGVNS. The CDR3 region is CASKRTVTDTQYF. The CDR3 DNA is TGTGCCAGCAAAAGGACAGTCACAGATACGCAGTATTTT.

The chain has TRBV24-1 and TRBJ2-1; no reliable D call. The CDR3 spans 14 residues. CDR1 and CDR2 from the germline V gene are KGHDR and SFDVKD. V gave up 5 bases and J gave up 0 bases, with 7 bases separating them. The CDR3, as DNA: TGTGCCACCAGTGGGGCCACCTCCTACAATGAGCAGTTCTTC. Translating gives CATSGATSYNEQFF.

This clonotype appeared a few times. J is TRBJ2-1 and V is TRBV6-6; 10 bases are a match to TRBD2. Per germline, CDR1 MNHNY and CDR2 SVGAGI (reference sequence). The length of the CDR3 is 15 residues. V lost 6 bases to trimming and J lost 2 bases; unmatched junction nucleotides: 4. DNA of the CDR3: TGTGCCAGCAGATTAAGCGGGAGGGCCTACAATGAGCAGTTCTTC. It codes for CASRLSGRAYNEQFF.

V gene TRBV5-1 combines with J gene TRBJ2-7, with TRBD2 identical over 7 bases. V lost 2 bases to trimming and J lost 5 bases; unmatched junction nucleotides: 10. Germline V gene lookup returns CDR1 SGHRS and CDR2 YFSETQ. This CDR3 is built from 15 residues. The CDR3 is CASSFRAGEVNEQYF. The CDR3 DNA sequence: TGCGCCAGCAGCTTCCGCGCGGGAGAGGTGAACGAGCAGTACTTC.

This clonotype was detected only a few times. V is TRBV19 and J is TRBJ1-5; D ambiguous. This CDR3 comprises 13 residues. Germline loops: CDR1 LNHDA, CDR2 SQIVND (reference sequence). Deletions cut 3 bases from V and 5 bases from J, with 8 bases between. CDR3 sequence: CASSIPRYQPQHF. CDR3 DNA: TGTGCCAGTAGTATCCCACGCTATCAGCCCCAGCATTTT.

J is TRBJ2-7 and V is TRBV28, with D perhaps matching TRBD1 (6 bases). The length of the CDR3 is 11 residues. V was shortened by 7 bases and J by 7 bases, with 11 bases between the two germline ends. Germline V gene sequence: CDR1 MDHEN, CDR2 SYDVKM. CDR3: CASIFRGEQYF. DNA for the CDR3: TGTGCCAGCATATTCAGGGGTGAGCAGTACTTC.

With respect to this clonotype: It may be a read error: a sequence one base away is much more abundant. The missing conserved phenylalanine or tryptophan at the end of this CDR3 makes a read error likely. This chain connects TRBV19 to TRBJ1-1, with D tentatively TRBD1 (6 bases). The CDR3 has 18 amino acids. Trimming cost V 1 base and J 4 bases, with 22 bases left between them. Germline CDR1 and CDR2: LNHDA and SQIVND (reference sequence). The CDR3 region has the DNA TGTGCCAGTAGTATAGGGGGGACAAAGGTGATATCGAGCACTGAAGCTTTCTTA. Translating gives CASSIGGTKVISSTEAFL.

This clonotype appeared many times. The genes are TRBV23-1 and TRBJ1-4; 10 bases are a match to TRBD1. TRBV23-1 is an ORF for which the function is uncertain. The J segment lost 8 bases and the V segment lost 3 bases, leaving 30 bases of the junction unmatched. This CDR3 spans 23 amino acids. CDR3 protein: CASSQGDSTPGQGRPITKEKLFF. The CDR3 coding sequence is TGCGCCAGCAGTCAGGGGGATTCAACACCGGGACAGGGGAGGCCGATCACGAAGGAAAAACTGTTTTTT.

This clonotype was counted at least ten times. The V call is TRBV10-3, the J call TRBJ1-3, with D possibly being TRBD1 (5 bases). The CDR3 is made up of 18 amino acids. The germline CDR1 and CDR2 sequences are ENHRY and SYGVKD. V lost 7 bases and J 1 base, leaving 23 bases between the germline ends. The DNA for the CDR3 is TGTGCCATCAAAGCGCATGAGTCGGGGGTCCCTTCTGGAAACACCATATATTTT. Translated: CAIKAHESGVPSGNTIYF.

A few counts support this clonotype. This rearrangement joins TRBV2 to TRBJ1-6; D gene uncertain. CDR3 length equals 15 residues. Germline lookup yields CDR1 SNHLY and CDR2 FYNNEI. V shed 8 bases and J shed 0 bases, with 11 bases lying between them. In DNA form, the CDR3 reads TGTGCCAGCTTTCAGGAGAGCTCCTATAATTCACCCCTCCACTTT. Amino acid sequence: CASFQESSYNSPLHF.

This clonotype was picked up many times. J is TRBJ2-1 and V is TRBV20-1; 7 positions agree with TRBD2. From germline, CDR1 is DFQATT and CDR2 SNEGSKA (reference sequence). With 6 bases clipped from V and 0 bases from J, the junction kept 8 bases outside the gene matches. The CDR3 spans 15 residues. The CDR3 reads CSAPEGGSSYNEQFF. The CDR3 nucleotides read TGCAGTGCCCCAGAGGGCGGGAGCTCCTACAATGAGCAGTTCTTC.

The rearrangement joins TRBV6-6 to TRBJ2-3; 9 bases fit TRBD2. The CDR3 contains 14 residues. With 6 bases clipped from V and 6 bases from J, the junction kept 7 bases outside the gene matches. Germline values: CDR1 MNHNY, CDR2 SVGAGI (reference sequence). CDR3 region: CASRLAGSSDTQYF. The DNA for the CDR3 is TGTGCCAGCAGGCTAGCGGGAAGCTCCGATACGCAGTATTTT.